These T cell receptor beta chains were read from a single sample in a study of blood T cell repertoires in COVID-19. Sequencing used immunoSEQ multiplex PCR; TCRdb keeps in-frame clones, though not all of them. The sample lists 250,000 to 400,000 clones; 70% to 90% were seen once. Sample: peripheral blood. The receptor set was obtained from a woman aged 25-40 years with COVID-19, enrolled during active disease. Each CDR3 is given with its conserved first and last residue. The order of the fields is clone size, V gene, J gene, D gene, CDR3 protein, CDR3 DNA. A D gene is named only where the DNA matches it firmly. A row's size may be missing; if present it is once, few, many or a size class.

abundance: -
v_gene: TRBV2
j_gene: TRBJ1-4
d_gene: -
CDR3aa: CASSVGTSNEKLFF
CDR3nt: TGTGCCAGCAGTGTGGGGACATCCAATGAAAAACTGTTTTTT

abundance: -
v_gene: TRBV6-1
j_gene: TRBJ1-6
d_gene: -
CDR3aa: CASSDEKGSNSPLHF
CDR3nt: TGTGCCAGCAGTGACGAGAAGGGGTCCAATTCACCCCTCCACTTT

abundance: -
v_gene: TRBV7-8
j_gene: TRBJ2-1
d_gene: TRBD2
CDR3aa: CASSLIAGGDNEQFF
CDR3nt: TGTGCCAGCAGCTTAATAGCGGGGGGTGACAATGAGCAGTTCTTC

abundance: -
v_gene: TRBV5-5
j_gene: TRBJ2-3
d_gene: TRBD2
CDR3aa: CASSLDPGGLDTQYF
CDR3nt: TGTGCCAGCAGCTTGGACCCGGGGGGGCTCGATACGCAGTATTTT

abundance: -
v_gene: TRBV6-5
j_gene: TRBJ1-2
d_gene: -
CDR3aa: CASSPGQTNYGYTF
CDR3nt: TGTGCCAGCAGTCCGGGACAAACTAACTATGGCTACACCTTC

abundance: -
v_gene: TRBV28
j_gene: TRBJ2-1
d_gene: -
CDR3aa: CASSLSRTAGRNEQFF
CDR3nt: TGTGCCAGCAGTTTATCCCGGACAGCAGGACGGAATGAGCAGTTCTTC

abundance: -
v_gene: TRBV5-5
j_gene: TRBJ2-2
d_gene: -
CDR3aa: CASSLVGGRTGELFF
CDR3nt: TGTGCCAGCAGCCTGGTGGGGGGTCGGACCGGGGAGCTGTTTTTT

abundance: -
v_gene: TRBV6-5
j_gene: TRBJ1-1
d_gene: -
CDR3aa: CASRTNRANTEAFF
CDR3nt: TGTGCCAGCAGAACTAACAGGGCGAACACTGAAGCTTTCTTT

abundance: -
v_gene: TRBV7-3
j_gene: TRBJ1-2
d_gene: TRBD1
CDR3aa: CASSSTGGIRPNSDGYTF
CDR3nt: TGTGCCAGCAGCTCGACAGGGGGCATCCGACCGAACAGCGATGGCTACACCTTC

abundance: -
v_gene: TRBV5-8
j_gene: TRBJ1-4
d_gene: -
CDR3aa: CASSLVGRGSTNEKLFF
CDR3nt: TGTGCCAGCAGCTTGGTCGGCAGGGGTTCAACTAATGAAAAACTGTTTTTT

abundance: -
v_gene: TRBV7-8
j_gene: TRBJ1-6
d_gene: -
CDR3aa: CASSLGGRSPLHF
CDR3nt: TGTGCCAGCAGCTTAGGAGGGCGCTCACCCCTCCACTTT

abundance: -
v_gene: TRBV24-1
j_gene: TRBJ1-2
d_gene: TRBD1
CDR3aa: CATSGGTGASWGYTF
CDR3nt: TGTGCCACCAGTGGGGGGACAGGCGCCTCTTGGGGCTACACCTTC

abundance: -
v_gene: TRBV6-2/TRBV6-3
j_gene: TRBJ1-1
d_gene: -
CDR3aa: CASGSGRFAEAFF
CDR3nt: TGTGCCAGCGGTTCAGGGAGGTTCGCTGAAGCTTTCTTT

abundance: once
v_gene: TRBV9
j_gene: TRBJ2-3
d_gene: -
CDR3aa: CASSRLSTDTQYF
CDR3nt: TGTGCCAGCAGTCGTTTAAGCACAGATACGCAGTATTTT

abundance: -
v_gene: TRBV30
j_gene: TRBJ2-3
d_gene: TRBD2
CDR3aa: CAWSALAGVSDTQYF
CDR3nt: TGTGCCTGGAGTGCACTAGCGGGGGTTTCCGATACGCAGTATTTT

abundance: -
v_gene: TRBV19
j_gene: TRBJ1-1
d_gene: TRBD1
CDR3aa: CASMTGQGRTEAFF
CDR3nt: TGTGCCAGTATGACGGGACAGGGTAGGACTGAAGCTTTCTTT

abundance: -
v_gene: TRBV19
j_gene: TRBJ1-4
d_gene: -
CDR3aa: CASSPLGAGEKLFF
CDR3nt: TGTGCCAGTAGTCCACTTGGGGCTGGTGAAAAACTGTTTTTT

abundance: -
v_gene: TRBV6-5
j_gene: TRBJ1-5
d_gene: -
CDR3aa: CASSDRGYQPQHF
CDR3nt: TGTGCCAGCAGCGACCGGGGGTATCAGCCCCAGCATTTT

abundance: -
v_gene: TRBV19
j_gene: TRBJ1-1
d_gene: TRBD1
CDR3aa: CASRTQGGFTEAFF
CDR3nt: TGTGCCAGTAGGACCCAGGGGGGTTTCACTGAAGCTTTCTTT

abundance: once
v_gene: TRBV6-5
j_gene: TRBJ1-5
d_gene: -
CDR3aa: CASRRTVRSQPQHF
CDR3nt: TGTGCCAGCAGACGGACAGTTCGTAGTCAGCCCCAGCATTTT

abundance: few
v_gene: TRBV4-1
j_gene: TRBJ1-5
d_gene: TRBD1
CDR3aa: CASSQNWDRGNQPQHF
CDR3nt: TGCGCCAGCAGCCAGAATTGGGACAGGGGCAATCAGCCCCAGCATTTT

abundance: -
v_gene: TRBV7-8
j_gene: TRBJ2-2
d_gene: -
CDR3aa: CASRRRDLNTGELFF
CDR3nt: TGTGCCAGCAGACGCCGGGACTTGAACACCGGGGAGCTGTTTTTT

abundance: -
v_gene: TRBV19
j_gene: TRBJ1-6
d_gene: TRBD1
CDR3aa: CASSGRDRGFSPLHF
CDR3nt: TGTGCCAGTAGTGGCCGGGACAGGGGTTTCTCACCCCTCCACTTT

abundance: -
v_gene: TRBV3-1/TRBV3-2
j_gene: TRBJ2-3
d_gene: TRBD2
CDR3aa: CASSHLGGGLASDTQYF
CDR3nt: TGTGCCAGCAGCCACCTCGGGGGGGGACTAGCATCAGATACGCAGTATTTT

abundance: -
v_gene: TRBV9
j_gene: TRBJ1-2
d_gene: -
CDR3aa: CASSTETGDSYGYTF
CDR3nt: TGTGCCAGCAGCACCGAGACAGGCGACTCCTATGGCTACACCTTC

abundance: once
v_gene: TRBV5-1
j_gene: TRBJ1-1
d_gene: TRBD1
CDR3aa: CASSTEGQGNTEAFF
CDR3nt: TGCGCCAGCAGCACCGAGGGACAGGGTAACACTGAAGCTTTCTTT

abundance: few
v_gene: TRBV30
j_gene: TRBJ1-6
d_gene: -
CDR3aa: CAWSSEWNSPLHF
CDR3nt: TGTGCCTGGAGTTCTGAGTGGAATTCACCCCTCCACTTT

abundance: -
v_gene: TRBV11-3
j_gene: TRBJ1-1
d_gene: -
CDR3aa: CASSSYGLTEAFF
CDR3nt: TGTGCCAGCAGCTCCTATGGGCTCACTGAAGCTTTCTTT

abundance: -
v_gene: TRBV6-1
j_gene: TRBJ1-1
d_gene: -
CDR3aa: CASSEWYRNTEAFF
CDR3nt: TGTGCCAGCAGTGAATGGTACAGGAACACTGAAGCTTTCTTT

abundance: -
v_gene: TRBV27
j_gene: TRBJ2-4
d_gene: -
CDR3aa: CASSPFAIGGIQYF
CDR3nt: TGTGCCAGCAGTCCGTTCGCGATCGGGGGCATTCAGTACTTC

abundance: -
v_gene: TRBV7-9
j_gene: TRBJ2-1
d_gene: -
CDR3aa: CASSLVGTDNEQFF
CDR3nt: TGTGCCAGCAGCTTAGTGGGTACAGACAATGAGCAGTTCTTC

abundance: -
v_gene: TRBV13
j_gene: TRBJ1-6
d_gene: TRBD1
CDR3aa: CASSFRQGRNSPLHF
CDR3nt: TGTGCCAGCAGCTTCCGACAGGGGAGGAATTCACCCCTCCACTTT

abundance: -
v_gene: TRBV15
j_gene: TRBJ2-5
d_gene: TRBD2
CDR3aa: CATSRSLAGRETQYF
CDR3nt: TGTGCCACCAGCAGAAGCCTAGCGGGGAGGGAGACCCAGTACTTC

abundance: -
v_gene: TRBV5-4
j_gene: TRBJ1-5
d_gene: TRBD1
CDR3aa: CASSFQGAGQPQHF
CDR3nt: TGTGCCAGCAGCTTTCAGGGGGCAGGTCAGCCCCAGCATTTT

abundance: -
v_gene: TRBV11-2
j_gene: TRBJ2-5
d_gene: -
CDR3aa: CASSLAAGIETQYF
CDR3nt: TGTGCCAGCAGCTTAGCGGCAGGGATAGAGACCCAGTACTTC

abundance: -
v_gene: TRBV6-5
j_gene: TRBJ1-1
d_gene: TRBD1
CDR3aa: CASSYGRQGSTEAFF
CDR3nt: TGTGCCAGCAGTTACGGGCGACAGGGTTCCACTGAAGCTTTCTTT

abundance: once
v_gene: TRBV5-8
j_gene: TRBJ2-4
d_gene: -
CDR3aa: CASSLGTAIAKNIQYF
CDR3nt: TGTGCCAGCAGCTTGGGGACAGCAATAGCCAAAAACATTCAGTACTTC

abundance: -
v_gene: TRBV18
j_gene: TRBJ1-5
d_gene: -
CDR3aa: CASSPRHSGQGNQPQHF
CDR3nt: TGTGCCAGCTCACCAAGGCATAGCGGGCAGGGCAATCAGCCCCAGCATTTT

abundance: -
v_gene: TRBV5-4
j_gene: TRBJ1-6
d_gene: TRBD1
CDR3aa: CASSLQGNNSPLHF
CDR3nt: TGTGCCAGCAGTTTACAGGGGAATAATTCACCCCTCCACTTT

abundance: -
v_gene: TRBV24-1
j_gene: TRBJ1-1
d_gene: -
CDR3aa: CATSDLQVSFF
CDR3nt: TGTGCCACCAGTGATTTGCAGGTATCTTTCTTT

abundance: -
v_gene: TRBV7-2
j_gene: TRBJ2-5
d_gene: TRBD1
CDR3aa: CASSANRGRETQYF
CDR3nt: TGTGCCAGCAGCGCTAACAGGGGGCGAGAGACCCAGTACTTC

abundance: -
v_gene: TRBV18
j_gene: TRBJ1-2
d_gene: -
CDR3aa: CASSPGSGSYGYTF
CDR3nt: TGTGCCAGCTCACCAGGTTCTGGCAGCTATGGCTACACCTTC

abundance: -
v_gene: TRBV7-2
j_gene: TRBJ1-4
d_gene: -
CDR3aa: CASSHQGGKLFF
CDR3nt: TGTGCCAGCAGCCACCAGGGTGGAAAACTGTTTTTT